This T cell receptor (beta chain) comes out of a study of tumor-infiltrating lymphocytes in localized non-small cell lung cancer. Sequencing used immunoSEQ multiplex PCR; TCRdb keeps in-frame clones, though not all of them. The sample records around 13,000 clones, 80% to 90% being singletons. The germline V gene encodes CDR1 WSHSY and CDR2 SAAADI. The CDR3 runs 13 residues. The V gene lost 4 bases and the J gene lost 2 bases, with 9 bases spanning the gap. The TCR was taken from a human donor with non-small cell lung cancer. This chain joins TRBV10-2 and TRBJ2-7; D not certain. The sequenced sample consisted of uninvolved lung tissue not adjacent to the tumor. DNA for the CDR3: TGCGCCAGCAGTGGTGGGGATACCTACGAGCAGTACTTC. Its protein is CASSGGDTYEQYF.